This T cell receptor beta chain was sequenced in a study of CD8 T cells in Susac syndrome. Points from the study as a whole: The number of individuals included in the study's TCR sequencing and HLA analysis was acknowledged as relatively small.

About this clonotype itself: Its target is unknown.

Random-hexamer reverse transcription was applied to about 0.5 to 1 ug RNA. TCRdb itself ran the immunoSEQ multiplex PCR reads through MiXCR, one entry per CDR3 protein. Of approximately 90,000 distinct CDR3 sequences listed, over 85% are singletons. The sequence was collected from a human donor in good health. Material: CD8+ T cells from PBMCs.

CDR3 sequence reads: CASSLEGGVQPQHF. CDR3 nucleotide sequence: TGCGCCAGCAGCTTGGAAGGGGGCGTGCAGCCCCAGCATTTT. V is TRBV5-1 and J is TRBJ1-5; 7 bases align to TRBD1. CDR3 length: 14 amino acids. The germline V gene has CDR1 SGHRS and CDR2 YFSETQ. V trimming: 0 bases; J trimming: 7 bases; junction bases outside the gene matches: 4.